This TCR beta chain was profiled in a study of T cells in Graves' hyperthyroidism and ophthalmopathy. Study results and caveats: Classification by a 13 V-J model distinguished ophthalmopathy from stable hyperthyroidism. For ophthalmopathy, model prediction preceded onset by a median roughly 6.3 months.

Amplification of TCR beta CDR3 regions used RNA as the template. In the first-round RT-PCR of the TCR CDR3, the HTBI primer set was used. Using its own MiXCR run on the multiplex PCR reads, TCRdb lists one record per CDR3 protein. The profile covers tens of thousands of distinct CDR3 sequences, with about 52% appearing a single time and under 30% taken by the ten largest. This clonotype has a count of ten or more. As yet, its antigen is unknown. This CDR3 is 15 amino acids long. V was pared by 4 bases and J by 0 bases, with 14 bases between. Germline CDR1 is SGHRS and CDR2 is YFSETQ. This clonotype was sampled from a woman in her 40s with Graves' ophthalmopathy. Sample: blood. This rearrangement joins TRBV5-1 to TRBJ2-7; the D call may be TRBD1 or TRBD2 (6 bases each). The CDR3 here is CASSNGGLNSYEQYF. DNA for the CDR3: TGCGCCAGCAGCAACGGGGGCCTCAACTCCTACGAGCAGTACTTC. Drawing the rest from reference TRBV5-1 and TRBJ2-7, the complete variable domain is KAGVTQTPRYLIKTRGQQVTLSCSPISGHRSVSWYQQTPGQGLQFLFEYFSETQRNKGNFPGRFSGRQFSNSRSEMNVSTLELGDSALYLCASSNGGLNSYEQYFGPGTRLTVT.